These 11 T cell receptor beta chains were all obtained from the same sample, sequenced in a study of glioma-infiltrating T cells after dendritic cell vaccination. Sequenced by immunoSEQ multiplex PCR; TCRdb stores in-frame clones only, minus some. Of about 67,000 clones listed, about 86% are singletons. The material was blood, obtained before dendritic cell vaccination. The receptor set was obtained from a human donor with glioblastoma.

The chain joins TRBV4-2 to TRBJ1-4, with D tentatively TRBD1 (6 bases). V lost 0 bases, J lost 1 base, and 6 bases lay in between. CDR3 length: 15 amino acids. In germline, CDR1 is LGHNA, CDR2 YNFKEQ. The CDR3 reads CASSQETGTNEKLFF. CDR3 coding DNA: TGTGCCAGCAGCCAAGAGACAGGAACTAATGAAAAACTGTTTTTT.

The chain recombines TRBV13 with TRBJ2-3; 8 nucleotides agree with TRBD2. This CDR3 comprises 15 residues. Germline values: CDR1 PRHDT, CDR2 FYEKMQ (reference sequence). The V segment lost 3 bases and the J segment 4 bases; nucleotides outside the gene matches: 6. In DNA form, the CDR3 reads TGTGCCAGCAGCTTCGGGACTAGAGTTTCAGATACGCAGTATTTT. This gives the protein CASSFGTRVSDTQYF.

This clone was recorded a few times. J is TRBJ1-5 and V is TRBV2, with 8 bases that match TRBD1. Unmatched junction bases numbered 4, after V lost 8 bases and J lost 7 bases. Germline V gives CDR1 SNHLY, CDR2 FYNNEI. The CDR3 length is 12 residues. CDR3 coding DNA: TGTGCCAGCGCCGGACAGGGACAGCCCCAGCATTTT. It codes for CASAGQGQPQHF.

The chain joins TRBV28 to TRBJ1-5; 7 bases align to TRBD1. Germline V CDR1 and CDR2: MDHEN, SYDVKM. The CDR3 consists of 16 residues. J was trimmed by 0 bases and V by 6 bases; bases with no gene match: 8. CDR3 protein: CASSLVGGLSNQPQHF. CDR3 nucleotides: TGTGCCAGCAGCCTGGTAGGGGGCCTTAGCAATCAGCCCCAGCATTTT.

The chain recombines TRBV27 with TRBJ1-2; tentatively, D is TRBD1 (5 bases). From germline, CDR1 is MNHEY and CDR2 SMNVEV (reference sequence). V was trimmed by 4 bases and J by 3 bases, leaving 9 bases between them. The CDR3 has 13 residues. The CDR3 bases are TGTGCCAGCAGTTATGCGGGGGACTATGGCTACACCTTC. Residues: CASSYAGDYGYTF.

This sequence joins TRBV7-9 and TRBJ1-4, with TRBD1 as a possible D gene (6 bases). The CDR3 runs to 18 residues. CDR1 and CDR2 (germline): SEHNR, FQNEAQ (reference sequence). V lost 5 bases and J lost 14, with 33 bases in between. The CDR3: CASSETTGKSAGGGRLFF. CDR3 nucleotide sequence: TGTGCCAGCAGCGAAACAACAGGGAAGAGTGCGGGCGGCGGGCGGCTGTTTTTT.

J is TRBJ1-1 and V is TRBV28, with 11 positions matching TRBD1. Germline V gene data show CDR1 as MDHEN and CDR2 as SYDVKM. J gave up 5 bases and V 6 bases, and 5 bases lay outside the gene matches. This CDR3 has 14 amino acids. The CDR3 DNA reads TGTGCCAGCAGCCCAGGACAGGGGGCAACTGAAGCTTTCTTT. It translates to CASSPGQGATEAFF.

This chain joins TRBV6-1 and TRBJ2-1; D is unresolved. The CDR3 contains 14 residues. V lost 4 bases to trimming and J lost 0 bases, with 7 bases between them. Germline values: CDR1 MNHNS, CDR2 SASEGT. The CDR3 DNA reads as TGTGCCAGCAGTGTGGCTTTCTCCTACAATGAGCAGTTCTTC. Protein sequence: CASSVAFSYNEQFF.

The chain recombines TRBV11-2 with TRBJ1-2; TRBD1 matches at 8 bases. V was pared by 5 bases and J by 14 bases, with 10 bases of the junction left unmatched. CDR1 is SGHAT and CDR2 is FQNNGV in the germline V gene. The CDR3 spans 12 residues. The CDR3 DNA follows: TGTGCCAGCAGCCCAGGACAGGGCGGGGAAACCTTC. Translated, it gives CASSPGQGGETF. Full variable domain (remainder filled in from reference TRBV11-2 and TRBJ1-2): EAGVAQSPRYKIIEKRQSVAFWCNPISGHATLYWYQQILGQGPKLLIQFQNNGVVDDSQLPKDRFSAERLKGVDSTLKIQPAKLEDSAVYLCASSPGQGGETFGSGTRLTVV.

The genes are TRBV5-5 and TRBJ2-1; a possible D gene is TRBD1 (5 bases). Germline lookup yields CDR1 SGHKS and CDR2 YYEKEE (reference sequence). The CDR3 length is 15 residues. Between the trimmed V and J ends, which lost 4 bases and 3 bases, there was a span of 14 bases. CDR3 nucleotide sequence: TGTGCCAGCAGCCCGACAGCTCCCCTCTACAATGAGCAGTTCTTC. The encoded protein is CASSPTAPLYNEQFF.

This clone was counted only a few times. No conserved phenylalanine or tryptophan is present at the end of the CDR3, so a read error is the likely explanation. No DNA is shown, since the ends of the CDR3 on it are uncertain; the CDR3 is the one TCRdb lists. The same CDR3 also results from other DNA sequences found in this sample. The chain combines TRBV12-5 with TRBJ2-7; the table's D call TRBD1 went unverified against the DNA. Germline V lookup: CDR1 LGHNT, CDR2 FRNRAP. The CDR3 length is 9 residues, termini included. CDR3 region: CASGLQQAN.